This TCR beta chain was recovered during a study of identifying expanded T cells in peripheral blood. The study, taken as a whole, reports: Approximately 1.1 clones differed between technical replicates, versus approximately 17 and 20 over time.

Sequencing used immunoSEQ multiplex PCR; TCRdb keeps in-frame clones, though not all of them. The repertoire includes some 100,000 clones, about 88% of them detected once, and approximately 8% sits in the top ten. The V gene lost 7 bases and the J gene lost 1 base, with 7 bases spanning the gap. This CDR3 comprises 12 residues. Per the germline V gene, CDR1 is SQVTM and CDR2 is ANQGSEA. This clone was seen a handful of times. As yet, its antigen is unknown. The sequence came from a person aged 18 to 75 in good health. The chain links TRBV29-1 to TRBJ2-2, with D hard to call. Sequencing used blood. This CDR3 reads CSATENTGELFF. The CDR3 DNA reads TGCAGCGCGACGGAGAACACCGGGGAGCTGTTTTTT.